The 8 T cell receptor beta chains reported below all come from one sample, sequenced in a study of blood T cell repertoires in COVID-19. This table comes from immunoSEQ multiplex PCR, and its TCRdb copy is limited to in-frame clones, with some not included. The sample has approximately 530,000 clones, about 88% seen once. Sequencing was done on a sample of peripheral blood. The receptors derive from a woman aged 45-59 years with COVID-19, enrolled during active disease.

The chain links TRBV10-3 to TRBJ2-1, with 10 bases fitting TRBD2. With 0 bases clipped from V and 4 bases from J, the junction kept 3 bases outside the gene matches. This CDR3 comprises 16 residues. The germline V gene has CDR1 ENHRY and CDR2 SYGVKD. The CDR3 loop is CAISESLAGDYNEQFF. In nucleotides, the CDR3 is TGTGCCATCAGTGAGTCCCTAGCGGGGGATTACAATGAGCAGTTCTTC.

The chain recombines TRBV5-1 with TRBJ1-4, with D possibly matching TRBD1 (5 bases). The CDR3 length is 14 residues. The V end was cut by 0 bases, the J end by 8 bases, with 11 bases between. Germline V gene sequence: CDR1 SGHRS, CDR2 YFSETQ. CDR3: CASSLAGGPEKLFF. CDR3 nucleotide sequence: TGCGCCAGCAGCTTGGCCGGGGGACCAGAAAAACTGTTTTTT.

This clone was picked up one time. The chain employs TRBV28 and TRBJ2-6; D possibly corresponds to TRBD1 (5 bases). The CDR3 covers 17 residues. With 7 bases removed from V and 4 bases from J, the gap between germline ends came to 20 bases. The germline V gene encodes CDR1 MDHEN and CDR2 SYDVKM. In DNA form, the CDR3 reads TGTGCCAGCACCTCAACAGGTCTCTACTCCGGGGCCAACGTCCTGACTTTC. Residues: CASTSTGLYSGANVLTF.

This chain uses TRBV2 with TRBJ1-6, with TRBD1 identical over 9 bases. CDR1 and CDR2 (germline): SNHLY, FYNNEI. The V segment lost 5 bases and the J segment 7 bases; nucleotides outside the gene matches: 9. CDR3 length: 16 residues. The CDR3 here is CASSPGTGLRNSPLHF. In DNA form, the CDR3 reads TGTGCCAGCAGTCCCGGGACAGGGTTAAGGAATTCACCCCTCCACTTT.

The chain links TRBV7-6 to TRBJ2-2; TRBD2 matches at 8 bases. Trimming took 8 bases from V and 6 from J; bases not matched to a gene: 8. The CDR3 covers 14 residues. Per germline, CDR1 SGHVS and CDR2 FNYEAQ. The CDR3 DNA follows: TGTGCCAGCGCCGAGCGGGGGATCTCCGGGGAGCTGTTTTTT. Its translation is CASAERGISGELFF.

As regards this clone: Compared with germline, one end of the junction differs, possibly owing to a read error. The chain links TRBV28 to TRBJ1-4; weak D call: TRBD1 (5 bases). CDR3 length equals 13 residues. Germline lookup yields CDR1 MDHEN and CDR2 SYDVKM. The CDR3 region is CASSYLPGGRRKF. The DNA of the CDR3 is TGTGCCAGCAGTTACCTCCCGGGGGGTCGTCGCAAATTT.

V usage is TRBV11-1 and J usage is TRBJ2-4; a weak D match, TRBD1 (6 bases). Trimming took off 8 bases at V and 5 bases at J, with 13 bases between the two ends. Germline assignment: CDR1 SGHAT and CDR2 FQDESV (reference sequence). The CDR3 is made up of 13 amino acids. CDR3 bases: TGTGCCAGCGGGCGGACAGTTCAAAACATTCAGTACTTC. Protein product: CASGRTVQNIQYF.

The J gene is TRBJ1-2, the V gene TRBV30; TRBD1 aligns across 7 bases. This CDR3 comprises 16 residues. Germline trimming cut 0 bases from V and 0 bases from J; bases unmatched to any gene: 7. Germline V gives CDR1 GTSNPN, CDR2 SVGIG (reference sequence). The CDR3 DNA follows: TGTGCCTGGAGTGTTAGGAGGGACAGTTCTAACTATGGCTACACCTTC. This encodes CAWSVRRDSSNYGYTF. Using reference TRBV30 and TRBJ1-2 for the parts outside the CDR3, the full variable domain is SQTIHQWPATLVQPVGSPLSLECTVEGTSNPNLYWYRQAAGRGLQLLFYSVGIGQISSEVPQNLSASRPQDRQFILSSKKLLLSDSGFYLCAWSVRRDSSNYGYTFGSGTRLTVV.